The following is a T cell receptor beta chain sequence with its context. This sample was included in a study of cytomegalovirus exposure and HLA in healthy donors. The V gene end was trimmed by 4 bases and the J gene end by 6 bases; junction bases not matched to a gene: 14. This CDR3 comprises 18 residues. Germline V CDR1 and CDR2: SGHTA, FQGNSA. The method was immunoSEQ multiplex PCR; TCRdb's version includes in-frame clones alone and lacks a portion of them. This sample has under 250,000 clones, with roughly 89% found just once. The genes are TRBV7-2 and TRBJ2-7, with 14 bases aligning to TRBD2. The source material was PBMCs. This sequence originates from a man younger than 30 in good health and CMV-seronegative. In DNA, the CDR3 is TGTGCCAGCAGCTATCTTGGACTAGCGGGGGGCCGACCCTCCGAGCAGTACTTC. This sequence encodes CASSYLGLAGGRPSEQYF. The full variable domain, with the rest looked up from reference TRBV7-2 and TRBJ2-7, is GAGVSQSPSNKVTEKGKDVELRCDPISGHTALYWYRQSLGQGLEFLIYFQGNSAPDKSGLPSDRFSAERTGGSVSTLTIQRTQQEDSAVYLCASSYLGLAGGRPSEQYFGPGTRLTVT.